A selection of T cell receptor beta chains follows, all from one sample in a study of OX40 agonist ivuxolimab in advanced cancers. Here immunoSEQ multiplex PCR was the method, and the copy in TCRdb shows in-frame clones only, minus some. Counted here are over 50,000 clones, about 91% occurring once; the ten biggest clones make up over 10%. The sequences come from CD4+ or CD8+ T cells sorted from blood, collected in a trial of the OX40 agonist ivuxolimab. Receptors were obtained from an adult with an advanced solid tumor such as melanoma, head and neck, liver or kidney cancer. The CDR3 runs from the conserved cysteine through the conserved F or W. Fields, in order: V gene, D gene, J gene, clone size, CDR3 protein, CDR3 DNA. A D gene is named only where the DNA matches it firmly. Rows give clone size only sometimes, using once, few, many, or a class for an expanded clone.

TRBV15,TRBD1,TRBJ1-2,-,CATSRVNKGDSAIYGYTF,TGTGCCACCAGCAGAGTTAATAAGGGGGACAGCGCCATTTATGGCTACACCTTC
TRBV7-9,TRBD2,TRBJ2-2,-,CASSSRLAGVVGELFF,TGTGCCAGCAGCTCCCGACTAGCGGGAGTGGTCGGGGAGCTGTTTTTT
TRBV19,TRBD1,TRBJ2-7,-,CASSRQGPYEQYF,TGTGCCAGTAGTAGACAGGGACCCTACGAGCAGTACTTC
TRBV21-1,-,TRBJ2-7,-,CASSKVQPRGYEQYF,TGTGCCAGCAGCAAAGTCCAGCCCAGAGGCTACGAGCAGTACTTC
TRBV6-1,-,TRBJ2-7,-,CASSHALAPSYEQYF,TGTGCCAGCAGCCACGCCCTAGCTCCCTCCTACGAGCAGTACTTC
TRBV27,-,TRBJ1-2,-,CASSLGNGYGYTF,TGTGCCAGCAGTTTAGGGAACGGCTATGGCTACACCTTC
TRBV5-4,-,TRBJ1-1,-,CASGQNTEAFF,TGTGCCAGCGGTCAAAACACTGAAGCTTTCTTT
TRBV9,-,TRBJ2-1,-,CASSVEGDSYNEQFF,TGTGCCAGCAGCGTAGAGGGGGACTCCTACAATGAGCAGTTCTTC
TRBV6-5,-,TRBJ2-3,-,CASSYSGSSTDTQYF,TGTGCCAGCAGTTACTCCGGCTCTAGCACAGATACGCAGTATTTT
TRBV4-1,TRBD1,TRBJ2-7,-,CASSPYEGASYEQYF,TGCGCCAGCAGCCCCTACGAGGGGGCCTCCTACGAGCAGTACTTC
TRBV4-2,-,TRBJ1-4,-,CASSQGIGAYGHLSGNEKLFF,TGTGCCAGCAGCCAAGGGATTGGGGCCTATGGCCACTTATCCGGCAATGAAAAACTGTTTTTT
TRBV19,-,TRBJ2-3,-,CASSIARADTQYF,TGTGCCAGTAGTATTGCCAGGGCAGATACGCAGTATTTT
TRBV4-1,-,TRBJ2-7,-,CASSLHDANPYEQYF,TGCGCCAGCAGCCTACACGACGCTAACCCCTACGAGCAGTACTTC
TRBV5-4,-,TRBJ2-2,-,CASSPRVSGNTGELFF,TGTGCCAGCAGCCCTCGGGTTAGCGGGAACACCGGGGAGCTGTTTTTT
TRBV10-1,-,TRBJ2-3,-,CASSPGLTDTQYF,TGCGCCAGCAGTCCGGGGCTCACAGATACGCAGTATTTT
TRBV9,TRBD2,TRBJ2-1,-,CASSRGGGEQFF,TGTGCCAGCAGCCGGGGGGGCGGTGAGCAGTTCTTC
TRBV29-1,-,TRBJ1-1,once,CSVEETEAFF,TGCAGCGTTGAAGAGACTGAAGCTTTCTTT
TRBV2,-,TRBJ2-2,-,CASSEALALRELFF,TGTGCCAGCAGTGAAGCGCTGGCACTTCGGGAGCTGTTTTTT
TRBV5-1,-,TRBJ1-2,-,CASSLNNRDGYTF,TGCGCCAGCAGCTTGAACAACAGGGATGGCTACACCTTC
TRBV13,-,TRBJ2-7,-,CASSLGGAMYEQYF,TGTGCCAGCAGCTTAGGCGGGGCGATGTACGAGCAGTACTTC
TRBV7-9,TRBD2,TRBJ2-7,once,CASSFGLAGGSSSYEQYF,TGTGCCAGCAGCTTCGGACTAGCGGGGGGGTCGAGCTCCTACGAGCAGTACTTC
TRBV27,-,TRBJ2-3,few,CASSLWGSRGTDTQYF,TGTGCCAGCAGTTTATGGGGTTCCAGGGGCACAGATACGCAGTATTTT
TRBV30,-,TRBJ2-7,-,CAWSPRTPAYEQYF,TGTGCCTGGAGTCCGCGGACCCCAGCCTACGAGCAGTACTTC
TRBV7-6,TRBD2,TRBJ2-1,-,CASSLSYGLAGYEQFF,TGTGCCAGCAGCTTAAGTTATGGACTAGCGGGGTATGAGCAGTTCTTC
TRBV11-2,-,TRBJ2-2,once,CASSLWPANTGELFF,TGTGCCAGCAGCTTATGGCCAGCTAACACCGGGGAGCTGTTTTTT
TRBV5-1,TRBD2,TRBJ2-7,-,CASSLSSGAYEQYF,TGCGCCAGCAGCTTAAGTAGCGGGGCCTACGAGCAGTACTTC
TRBV5-4,TRBD1,TRBJ1-2,-,CASSLDYPGQGTDGYTF,TGTGCCAGCAGCTTGGACTATCCGGGACAGGGGACGGATGGCTACACCTTC
TRBV29-1,-,TRBJ1-2,-,CSEGDADYGYTF,TGCAGCGAGGGGGACGCGGACTATGGCTACACCTTC
TRBV4-2,TRBD2,TRBJ2-7,-,CASSQSGAPYEQYF,TGTGCCAGCAGCCAAAGCGGGGCCCCCTACGAGCAGTACTTC
TRBV6-1,TRBD2,TRBJ2-7,-,CASRPSGRAYEQYF,TGTGCCAGCAGGCCTAGCGGGAGGGCCTACGAGCAGTACTTC
TRBV6-5,-,TRBJ2-3,-,CASSPLASDTQYF,TGTGCCAGCAGTCCCCTAGCGTCAGATACGCAGTATTTT
TRBV11-2,-,TRBJ2-7,once,CASSFFLGVRQYEQYF,TGTGCCAGCAGCTTCTTCCTCGGTGTGCGACAATACGAGCAGTACTTC
TRBV5-6,-,TRBJ1-6,-,CASSLGTGEDYNSPLHF,TGTGCCAGCAGCTTGGGCACAGGAGAAGACTATAATTCACCCCTCCACTTT
TRBV2,-,TRBJ2-1,-,CASSGTESSYNEQFF,TGTGCCAGCAGTGGGACAGAGAGCTCCTACAATGAGCAGTTCTTC
TRBV4-1,TRBD2,TRBJ2-7,-,CASSHSSGGVGEQYF,TGCGCCAGCAGCCATTCTAGCGGGGGGGTGGGCGAGCAGTACTTC
TRBV27,-,TRBJ2-7,-,CASSFASYEQYF,TGTGCCAGCAGTTTTGCCTCCTACGAGCAGTACTTC
TRBV19,TRBD1,TRBJ2-3,-,CASRQQGAQDTQYF,TGTGCCAGTAGACAACAGGGGGCGCAAGATACGCAGTATTTT
TRBV7-6,TRBD1,TRBJ2-3,-,CASSLEGTGSTDTQYF,TGTGCCAGCAGCTTAGAGGGGACAGGATCCACAGATACGCAGTATTTT
TRBV9,-,TRBJ1-2,-,CASSTTLGGPTNYGYTF,TGTGCCAGCAGCACAACGCTAGGGGGGCCTACTAACTATGGCTACACCTTC
TRBV2,TRBD2,TRBJ2-3,-,CASSDPSGVTDTQYF,TGTGCCAGCAGTGACCCTAGCGGGGTCACAGATACGCAGTATTTT
TRBV7-6,TRBD2,TRBJ2-1,-,CASSPSSGAYNEQFF,TGTGCCAGCAGCCCGTCTAGCGGGGCCTACAATGAGCAGTTCTTC
TRBV4-3,-,TRBJ2-7,-,CASSQDTGKGYEQYF,TGCGCCAGCAGCCAAGATACTGGCAAGGGTTACGAGCAGTACTTC
TRBV27,-,TRBJ1-2,once,CASSLRGTSYGYTF,TGTGCCAGCAGTTTGAGGGGGACATCTTATGGCTACACCTTC
TRBV19,TRBD1,TRBJ1-1,-,CASSIRGPGEAFF,TGTGCCAGTAGTATTAGGGGGCCTGGCGAAGCTTTCTTT